What follows is one T cell receptor (beta chain) and its context. The repertoire was sequenced with immunoSEQ multiplex PCR; TCRdb's copy has only in-frame clones and lacks some. The sample shows approximately 490,000 clones, around nine tenths of them seen only once. The data stem from a study of blood T cell repertoires in COVID-19. The overall study: In each case, the material was cDNA or gDNA derived from T cells, B-cell-depleted T cells, or PBMCs.

Across about two dozen US areas, participants ranged in age from about 18 to 100 years. Cohort assignment relied on participant-reported clinical history. Between the trimmed V and J ends, which lost 0 bases and 10 bases, there was a span of 10 bases. This CDR3 spans 14 amino acids. Germline V gene lookup returns CDR1 MNHNS and CDR2 SASEGT. This TCR came from a woman aged 60 to 75 who had recovered from COVID-19. The sample taken for sequencing was PBMCs or T cells enriched from blood (not recorded which). The gene calls are TRBV6-1 and TRBJ1-6; D possibly corresponds to TRBD1 (5 bases). This CDR3 is CASSEAGLSSPLHF. The CDR3 coding sequence is TGTGCCAGCAGTGAAGCGGGACTGAGCTCACCCCTCCACTTT.